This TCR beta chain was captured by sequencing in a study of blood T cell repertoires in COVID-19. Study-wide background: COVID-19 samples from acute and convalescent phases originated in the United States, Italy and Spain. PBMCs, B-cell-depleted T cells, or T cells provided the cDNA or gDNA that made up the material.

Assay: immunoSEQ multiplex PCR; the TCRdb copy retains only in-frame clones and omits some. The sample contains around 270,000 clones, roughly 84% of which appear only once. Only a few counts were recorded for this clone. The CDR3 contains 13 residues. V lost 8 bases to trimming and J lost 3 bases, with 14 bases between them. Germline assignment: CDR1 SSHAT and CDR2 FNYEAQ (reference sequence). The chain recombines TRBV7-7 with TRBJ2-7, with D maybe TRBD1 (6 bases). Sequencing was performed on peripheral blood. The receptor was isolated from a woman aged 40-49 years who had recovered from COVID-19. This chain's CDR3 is CASARRQDYEQYF. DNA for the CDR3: TGTGCCAGCGCGAGGCGACAGGACTACGAGCAGTACTTC.